This T cell receptor (beta chain) comes out of a study of T-cell memory formation after mild COVID-19 (dated by TCRdb to the early 2020s). Background on the whole study: Most TCR sequence clusters were specific to one of the two donors. Longitudinal TCRalpha and TCRbeta repertoire sequencing tracked T-cell clones expanding and contracting after mild COVID-19 in a couple of donors. The cohort was made up of two young adult volunteers, one female and one male, who were previously healthy.

This clonotype was found many times. The antigen it recognizes is unknown. Base qualities are missing; no much larger clone stands one base away. The instrument given in TCRdb is Illumina NovaSeq 6000. Using 5'RACE with constant-segment primers, TCRalpha and TCRbeta cDNA libraries were constructed, with sample barcodes and unique molecular identifiers added in the process. Trizol reagent was used to extract RNA from every sample. Library amplification was performed in two PCR steps, and a second sample barcode and Illumina TruSeq adapters were introduced in the second step. Sequencing of the libraries was done on an Illumina NovaSeq, producing 2 x 150 bp paired-end reads. As for the original processing: Reads were demultiplexed and collapsed into UMI-guided consensus sequences with migec v1.2.7. Using mixcr v2.1.11, UMI consensuses were aligned to TRA and TRB V and J templates and then assembled into clonotypes. A clonotype was counted as expanded or contracted only if both edgeR and NoisET called the change significant, with noise models trained on biological replicates. For edgeR calls, the thresholds were a false discovery rate-adjusted p below 0.01 and a log2 fold-change of 1. PCA with hierarchical clustering of max-normalized trajectories of the 1000 most abundant clonotypes was used as exploratory dynamics analysis. Each responding clone was given a CD4 or CD8 phenotype based on the CD4+ and CD8+ repertoires, which had been sequenced separately. TCRdb reanalyzed the raw reads on its own, using fastp at Q25 for trimming and MiXCR for clone calling, and kept in-frame beta chains. Each entry is one CDR3 protein sequence, shown with its most common DNA and genes. The V and J calls come from TCRdb's annotation, not from the publication. Recorded for this sample are 250,000 to 350,000 distinct CDR3 sequences; less than 20% of them occurred a single time. The leading ten clones occupy 20% to 25% of the sample.

Germline trimming amounts to 3 bases on V and 7 bases on J, with 15 as the count of junction bases outside the gene matches. CDR1 and CDR2 are read off the germline V gene as MNHEY and SVGEGT. Its CDR3 holds 17 amino acids, cysteine through valine. The kept DNA is CDR3 alone, 51 bases in frame from the first base. Paper-wide results and their limitations: Some responding clones were found in pre-infection memory, which suggests that pre-existing cross-reactive memory T cells took part in the SARS-CoV-2 response. Clones that contracted from day 15 to 85 showed balanced CD4/CD8 phenotypes, whereas a second wave of clones that expanded from day 15 to 37 leaned towards CD4+. Only two mild cases were covered by the study, and larger cohorts that include severe cases with pre-infection samples were considered necessary. SARS-CoV-2 specificity of the second-wave clones peaking on day 37 was not confirmed. Contracting CD4+ clones turned up mainly in the CM and EM memory subsets, whereas EMRA was where CD8+ clones were enriched.

Ficoll-Paque density gradient centrifugation was used to isolate PBMCs. The V gene is TRBV6-2 or TRBV6-3 and the J gene is TRBJ2-7; 10 bases in the junction line up with TRBD2. This receptor was identified in a man between 18 and 35 years old who had mild COVID-19 (a few samples of this study predate the infection). The sample titles of this study are shuffled in the database, so cell type and time point are left out; the donor was told from shared clones. Sequencing used PBMCs or a T cell subset sorted from them (not recorded which). The CDR3 region has the sequence CASSYRQRGGPTCEQYV. In nucleotide form, the sequence is TGTGCCAGCAGTTATCGACAGCGGGGGGGTCCTACGTGTGAGCAGTACGTC.